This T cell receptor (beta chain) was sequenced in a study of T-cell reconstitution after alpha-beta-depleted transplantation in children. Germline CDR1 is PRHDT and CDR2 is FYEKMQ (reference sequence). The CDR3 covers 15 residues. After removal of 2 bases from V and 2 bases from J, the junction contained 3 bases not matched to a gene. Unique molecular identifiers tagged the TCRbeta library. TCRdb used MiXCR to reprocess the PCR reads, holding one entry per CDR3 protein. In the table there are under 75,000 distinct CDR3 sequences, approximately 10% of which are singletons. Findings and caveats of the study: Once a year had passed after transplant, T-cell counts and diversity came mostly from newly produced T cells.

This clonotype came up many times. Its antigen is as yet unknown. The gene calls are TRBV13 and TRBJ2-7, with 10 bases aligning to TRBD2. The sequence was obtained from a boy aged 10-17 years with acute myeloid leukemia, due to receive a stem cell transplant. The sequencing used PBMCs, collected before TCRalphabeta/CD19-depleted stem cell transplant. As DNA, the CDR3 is TGTGCCAGCAGCTTACGGACTAGCGGCACCTACGAGCAGTACTTC. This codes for CASSLRTSGTYEQYF.